Sequencing of this T cell receptor (beta chain) was carried out in a study of radiation and T cells in renal cell carcinoma. The CDR3 has 15 amino acids. The V gene's germline CDR1 is SGDLS and CDR2 YYNGEE. The V and J ends lost 4 bases and 9 bases, in that order; junction bases with no gene match: 8. The time point here: blood 4 weeks post-SBRT, at nephrectomy. The treatment: 15 Gy SBRT to primary tumor, nephrectomy 4 weeks later. This renal cell carcinoma was of the clear cell type. The table came from immunoSEQ multiplex PCR; TCRdb's copy has only in-frame clones and leaves some out. The profile shows about 140,000 clones, roughly 90% of them singletons.

Sequencing used blood, obtained from a patient whose treatment included radiotherapy and nephrectomy. The chain links TRBV9 to TRBJ2-1; TRBD2 matches at 12 bases. This TCR was sampled from a woman between 45 and 65 years old with renal cell carcinoma. The DNA for the CDR3 is TGTGCCAGCAGCTCCAGACTAGCGGGAGACACTGAGCAGTTCTTC. Residues: CASSSRLAGDTEQFF.